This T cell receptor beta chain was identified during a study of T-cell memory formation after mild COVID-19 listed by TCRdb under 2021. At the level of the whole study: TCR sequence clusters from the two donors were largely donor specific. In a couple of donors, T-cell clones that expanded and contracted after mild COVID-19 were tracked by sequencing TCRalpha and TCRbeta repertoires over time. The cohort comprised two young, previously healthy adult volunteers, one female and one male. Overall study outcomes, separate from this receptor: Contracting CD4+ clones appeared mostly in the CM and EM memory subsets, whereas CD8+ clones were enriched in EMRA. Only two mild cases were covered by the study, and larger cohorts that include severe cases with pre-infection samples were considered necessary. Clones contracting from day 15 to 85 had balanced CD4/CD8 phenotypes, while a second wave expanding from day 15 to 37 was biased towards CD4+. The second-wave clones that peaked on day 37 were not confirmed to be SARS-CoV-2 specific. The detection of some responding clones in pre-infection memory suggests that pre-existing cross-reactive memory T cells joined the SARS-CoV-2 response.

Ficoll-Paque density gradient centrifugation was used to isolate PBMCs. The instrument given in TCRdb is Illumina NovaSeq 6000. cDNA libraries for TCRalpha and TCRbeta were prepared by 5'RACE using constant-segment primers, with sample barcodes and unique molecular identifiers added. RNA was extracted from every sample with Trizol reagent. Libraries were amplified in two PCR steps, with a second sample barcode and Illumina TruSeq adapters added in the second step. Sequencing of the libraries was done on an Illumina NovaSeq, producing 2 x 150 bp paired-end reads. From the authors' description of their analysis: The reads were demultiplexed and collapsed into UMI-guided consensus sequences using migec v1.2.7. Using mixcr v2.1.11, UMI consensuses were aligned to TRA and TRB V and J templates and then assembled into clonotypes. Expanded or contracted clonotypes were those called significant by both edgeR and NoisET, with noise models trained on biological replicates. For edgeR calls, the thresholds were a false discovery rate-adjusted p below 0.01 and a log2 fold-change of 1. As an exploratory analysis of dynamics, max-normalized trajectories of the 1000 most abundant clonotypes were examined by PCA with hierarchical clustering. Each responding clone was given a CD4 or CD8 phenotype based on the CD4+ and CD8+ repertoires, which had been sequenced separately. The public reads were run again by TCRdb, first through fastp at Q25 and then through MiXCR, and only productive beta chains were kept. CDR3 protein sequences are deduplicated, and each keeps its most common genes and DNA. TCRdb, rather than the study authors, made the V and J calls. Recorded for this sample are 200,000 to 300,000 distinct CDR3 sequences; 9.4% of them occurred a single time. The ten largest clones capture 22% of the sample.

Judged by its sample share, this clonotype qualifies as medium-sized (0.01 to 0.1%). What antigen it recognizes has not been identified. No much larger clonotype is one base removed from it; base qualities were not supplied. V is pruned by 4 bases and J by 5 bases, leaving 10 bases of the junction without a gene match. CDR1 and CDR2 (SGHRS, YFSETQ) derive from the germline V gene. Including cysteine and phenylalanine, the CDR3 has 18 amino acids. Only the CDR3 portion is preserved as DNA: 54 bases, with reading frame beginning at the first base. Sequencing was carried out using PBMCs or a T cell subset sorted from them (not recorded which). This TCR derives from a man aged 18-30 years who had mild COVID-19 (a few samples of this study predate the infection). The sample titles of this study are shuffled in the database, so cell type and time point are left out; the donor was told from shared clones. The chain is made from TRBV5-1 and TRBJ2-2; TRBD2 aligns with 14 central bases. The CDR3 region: CASSPFGTSGGGTGELFF. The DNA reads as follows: TGCGCCAGCAGCCCCTTCGGGACTAGCGGGGGAGGAACCGGGGAGCTGTTTTTT.